Sequencing of this T cell receptor (beta chain) was carried out in a study of a mutant IDH1 vaccine in newly diagnosed glioma. Germline CDR1 reads SGHRS; CDR2 reads YFSETQ. The CDR3 sequence is 14 residues long. V lost 4 bases to trimming and J lost 5 bases; unmatched junction nucleotides: 6. This clone was observed a single time. The target antigen is unknown. Sequencing was performed with immunoSEQ multiplex PCR; in TCRdb, only in-frame clones are kept and a portion is missing. The table shows tens of thousands of clones, with 84% occurring only once. Stated time point: week 11, during vaccination. Doses comprised 300 ug of mutant IDH1 20-mer peptide each, plus topical imiquimod.

This specimen was PBMCs, taken from a glioma patient whose treatment included an IDH1 peptide vaccine. This chain links TRBV5-1 with TRBJ2-3, with 8 bases aligning to TRBD2. The receptor comes from a man aged 35 to 55 with glioma. The CDR3 is CASSLGLAQDTQYF. Here the CDR3 DNA reads TGCGCCAGCAGCCTCGGACTAGCCCAAGATACGCAGTATTTT.